This T cell receptor (beta chain) appears in the sequencing data of a study of technical replicates of blood from a handful of donors. Some clones are missing from TCRdb's copy, which holds only in-frame ones; the method was immunoSEQ multiplex PCR. The repertoire holds approximately 87,000 clones, with about 91% as singletons. Germline V gives CDR1 LNHDA, CDR2 SQIVND (reference sequence). The CDR3 spans 13 residues. V lost 9 bases and J lost 4; bases outside the gene matches: 7. Sequences were obtained from T cells isolated from PBMCs. The source is a human donor in good health. Some clones in this sample may be carry-over from other donors' samples. The V and J genes are TRBV19 and TRBJ1-1; 8 bases align to TRBD1. CDR3 DNA sequence: TGTGCCAGCAGGACAGGGCTTCTCACTGAAGCTTTCTTT. Protein product: CASRTGLLTEAFF.